This TCR beta chain was sequenced during a study of CD8+ T cells in alopecia areata. Treatment in this sample: oral pan-JAK inhibitor, 5-10 mg twice daily. The authors extracted RNA and reverse transcribed it into cDNA as the sequencing template. TCRdb's copy holds only in-frame clones and misses some; the assay was immunoSEQ multiplex PCR. The sample has fewer than 250,000 clones, about three fifths seen once. This clonotype was sampled from a human donor with alopecia areata. This specimen consisted of CD4+ T cells sorted from blood, obtained around week 50, from a patient treated with tofacitinib.

In DNA form, the CDR3 reads TGTGCCTGGAGTCCGACAGGATCCCATTATGGCTACACCTTC. This codes for CAWSPTGSHYGYTF. This chain connects TRBV30 to TRBJ1-2; D is perhaps TRBD1 (6 bases). This CDR3 spans 14 amino acids. CDR1 and CDR2 from the germline V gene are GTSNPN and SVGIG (reference sequence). The V and J ends lost 2 bases and 5 bases respectively, with 15 bases between them.